Listed here are 30 T cell receptor beta chains from one sample, sequenced in a study of identical twins. TCRdb re-derived calls from the 5' RACE reads in MiXCR, one entry per CDR3 protein. The data hold around 550,000 distinct CDR3 sequences, with roughly 15% observed a single time. These data also formed part of another study, on yellow fever vaccine responses in identical twins.

Sequencing used CD4+ T cells sorted from blood. The receptors were gathered from a woman aged 18-30 years in good health.

The genes are TRBV3-1 and TRBJ2-7; 9 nucleotides agree with TRBD2. There are 20 residues in the CDR3. Germline CDR1 and CDR2: LGHDT and YNNKEL (reference sequence). V gave up 4 bases and J gave up 1 base; unmatched junction bases: 20. CDR3: CASSLYDPREAGGLSYEQYF. In DNA, the CDR3 is TGTGCCAGCAGCCTATACGACCCCCGGGAAGCGGGAGGCCTTTCCTACGAGCAGTACTTC.

The CDR3 spells CASSLTGVREKLFF. The CDR3 DNA sequence: TGTGCCAGCAGCCTGACAGGGGTGCGGGAAAAACTGTTTTTT. The chain carries TRBV7-6 and TRBJ1-4, with 8 bases aligning to TRBD1. J was trimmed by 8 bases and V by 5 bases; bases with no gene match: 7. Germline V lookup: CDR1 SGHVS, CDR2 FNYEAQ. The CDR3 spans 14 residues.

This clonotype was detected a few times. The rearrangement uses TRBV6-1 and TRBJ2-7, with a weak D call TRBD1 (6 bases). This CDR3 spans 14 amino acids. V gave up 4 bases and J gave up 4 bases, with 14 bases separating them. Germline assignment: CDR1 MNHNS and CDR2 SASEGT. The CDR3 coding sequence is TGTGCCAGCAGTGTCCAGGGGTTATTTTACGAGCAGTACGTC. Its protein product is CASSVQGLFYEQYV.

This clonotype was observed a handful of times. The V and J genes are TRBV5-1 and TRBJ1-1; tentatively, D is TRBD1 (6 bases). This CDR3 region has 14 residues. V was pared by 3 bases and J by 1 base, with 10 bases between. Germline assignment: CDR1 SGHRS and CDR2 YFSETQ. The CDR3 DNA follows: TGCGCCAGCAGCTGGACAGAGTCGAACACTGAAGCTTTCTTT. It specifies CASSWTESNTEAFF.

This clonotype has a handful of counts. This chain joins TRBV5-1 and TRBJ2-6; D remains unclear. Germline values: CDR1 SGHRS, CDR2 YFSETQ. This CDR3 has 14 amino acids. Trimming shortened V by 6 bases and J by 0 bases, and 7 bases separated the two germline ends. CDR3 DNA sequence: TGCGCCAGCACCGCTAGCTCTGGGGCCAACGTCCTGACTTTC. Amino acids: CASTASSGANVLTF. The full variable domain, its missing parts supplied by reference TRBV5-1 and TRBJ2-6, is KAGVTQTPRYLIKTRGQQVTLSCSPISGHRSVSWYQQTPGQGLQFLFEYFSETQRNKGNFPGRFSGRQFSNSRSEMNVSTLELGDSALYLCASTASSGANVLTFGAGSRLTVL.

This clonotype has more than one count but fewer than ten. The rearrangement joins TRBV12-3 or TRBV12-4 to TRBJ2-5, with D tentatively TRBD1 (6 bases). The V end lost 2 bases, the J end lost 6 bases, and 16 bases lay between the germline ends. This CDR3 is 15 amino acids long. The DNA for the CDR3 is TGTGCCAGCAGTTTACCAGGGGTAGGGTTGAAGACCCAGTACTTC. Its translation: CASSLPGVGLKTQYF.

This clonotype was seen a handful of times. The V and J genes are TRBV7-2 and TRBJ1-5; D is possibly TRBD1 (5 bases). Germline V gene sequence: CDR1 SGHTA, CDR2 FQGNSA. V was shortened by 3 bases and J by 2 bases, with 11 bases between the two germline ends. This CDR3 region has 15 residues. The CDR3 DNA is TGTGCCAGCAGCTTGGGGGTTTTAGGCAATCAGCCCCAGCATTTT. Protein: CASSLGVLGNQPQHF.

This clonotype has a handful of counts. V is TRBV7-7 and J is TRBJ1-1; D is unclear. This CDR3 has 15 residues. V was clipped by 1 base and J by 0 bases, with 9 bases between them. Germline V gives CDR1 SSHAT, CDR2 FNYEAQ (reference sequence). The CDR3 nucleotides read TGTGCCAGCAGCTTAGACGGCAGGATGAACACTGAAGCTTTCTTT. It translates to CASSLDGRMNTEAFF.

This clonotype was seen more than once but under ten times. The chain carries TRBV15 and TRBJ2-3; unclear D gene. The CDR3 totals 16 residues. The V and J ends lost 0 bases and 6 bases respectively, with 16 bases between them. The germline CDR1 and CDR2 sequences are LNHNV and YYDKDF (reference sequence). The chain's CDR3 is CATSRDAGYGWDTQYF. The CDR3 DNA follows: TGTGCCACCAGCAGAGATGCCGGCTACGGGTGGGATACGCAGTATTTT.

V and J are TRBV25-1 and TRBJ1-6; no clear D. The V and J ends lost 4 bases and 5 bases respectively, with 15 bases between them. This CDR3 region has 16 residues. Germline V gene data show CDR1 as MGHDK and CDR2 as SYGVNS. The CDR3 sequence: CASSGRPTVNNSPLHF. The CDR3 bases are TGTGCCAGCAGTGGAAGACCTACAGTGAATAATTCACCCCTCCACTTT.

In this sample, this clonotype turned up a few times. The chain employs TRBV7-9 and TRBJ2-2; perhaps D is TRBD1 or TRBD2 (5 bases each). Per the germline V gene, CDR1 is SEHNR and CDR2 is FQNEAQ (reference sequence). The CDR3 runs to 16 residues. V lost 2 bases to trimming and J lost 2 bases, with 12 bases between them. The CDR3 region has the DNA TGTGCCAGCAGCTTATGGTCCGGGGCAAACACCGGGGAGCTGTTTTTT. Amino acid sequence: CASSLWSGANTGELFF.

This chain connects TRBV10-1 to TRBJ2-1; TRBD2 agrees at 10 bases. CDR3 length equals 14 residues. Germline trimming cut 2 bases from V and 6 bases from J; bases unmatched to any gene: 1. Germline V gene data show CDR1 as WNHNN and CDR2 as SYGVQD (reference sequence). CDR3 protein: CASSESGRVNEQFF. The CDR3 DNA reads as TGCGCCAGCAGTGAGAGCGGGAGGGTCAATGAGCAGTTCTTC.

V and J are TRBV24-1 and TRBJ1-2; D is undetermined. The ends were cut back, 5 bases at V and 4 bases at J, with 7 bases in the middle. The CDR3 is made up of 12 amino acids. From germline, CDR1 is KGHDR and CDR2 SFDVKD. This chain's CDR3 is CATSVNGYGYTF. The CDR3 bases are TGTGCCACCAGTGTGAACGGCTATGGCTACACCTTC.

This clonotype showed up many times. V gene TRBV12-3 or TRBV12-4 combines with J gene TRBJ1-2; 7 bases match TRBD1. J was trimmed by 6 bases and V by 2 bases; bases with no gene match: 9. CDR3 length equals 15 residues. The CDR3, as DNA: TGTGCCAGCAGTTTAACAGTCAGGGGGACGGATGGCTACACCTTC. Its translation: CASSLTVRGTDGYTF.

The chain recombines TRBV12-3 or TRBV12-4 with TRBJ2-1, with 10 bases fitting TRBD2. The CDR3 is 15 amino acids. V dropped 6 bases and J dropped 5; count of bases not matched to a gene: 7. DNA for the CDR3: TGTGCCAGCAGCCACCTAGCGGGGGCCCACAATGAGCAGTTCTTC. Amino acid sequence: CASSHLAGAHNEQFF.

The chain carries TRBV19 and TRBJ2-5; D unresolved. This CDR3 has 12 residues. Germline lookup yields CDR1 LNHDA and CDR2 SQIVND (reference sequence). V gave up 3 bases and J gave up 5 bases, with 7 bases separating them. This CDR3 is CASSILGETQYF. The CDR3 DNA is TGTGCCAGTAGTATCTTGGGTGAGACCCAGTACTTC.

The V call is TRBV6-1, the J call TRBJ1-4; 10 nucleotides match TRBD1. The ends lost 5 bases at V and 3 bases at J; junction bases unmatched: 9. Germline V gene sequence: CDR1 MNHNS, CDR2 SASEGT. This CDR3 has 17 residues. The CDR3 DNA follows: TGTGCCAGCAGTCCGGTTGACAGGGGGCTGTCTAATGAAAAACTGTTTTTT. Protein sequence: CASSPVDRGLSNEKLFF.

This clonotype occurred a few times. This chain links TRBV6-1 with TRBJ1-2; unclear D gene. Germline V lookup: CDR1 MNHNS, CDR2 SASEGT. The V end lost 7 bases, the J end lost 4 bases, and 10 bases lay between the germline ends. CDR3 length: 12 residues. The CDR3 sequence is CASNSALYGYTF. The CDR3 DNA follows: TGTGCCAGCAATTCGGCTCTCTATGGCTACACCTTC.

This clonotype was detected only a few times. The chain employs TRBV7-2 and TRBJ2-1; D remains unclear. The germline V and J ends were trimmed by 1 base and 0 bases, with 7 bases remaining between them. There are 15 residues in the CDR3. Germline V gene sequence: CDR1 SGHTA, CDR2 FQGNSA. CDR3 nucleotide sequence: TGTGCCAGCAGCTTAGTATACAGCTCCTACAATGAGCAGTTCTTC. As protein: CASSLVYSSYNEQFF.

The J gene is TRBJ2-5, the V gene TRBV4-1, with D possibly matching TRBD1 (5 bases). Germline V gene data show CDR1 as MGHRA and CDR2 as YSYEKL. The CDR3 has 16 amino acids. The germline V and J ends were trimmed by 0 bases and 4 bases, with 15 bases remaining between them. The CDR3 region has the DNA TGCGCCAGCAGCCAAGATATAGGGGCCAGGCGAGAGACCCAGTACTTC. It translates to CASSQDIGARRETQYF.

Only a few counts were recorded for this clonotype. CDR3 region: CASSLLGSGRGTDTQYF. CDR3 DNA sequence: TGTGCCAGCAGCTTATTGGGGTCCGGGAGAGGAACAGATACGCAGTATTTT. The genes are TRBV7-6 and TRBJ2-3; perhaps TRBD2 as D (6 bases). The germline gives CDR1 SGHVS, CDR2 FNYEAQ. The CDR3 covers 17 residues. The V and J ends lost 2 bases and 3 bases respectively, with 18 bases between them.

The V and J genes are TRBV5-1 and TRBJ2-5; 16 bases fit TRBD2. Germline values: CDR1 SGHRS, CDR2 YFSETQ. The CDR3 extends over 18 amino acids. V shed 1 base, J shed 3 bases, and the junction held 6 bases outside the gene matches. CDR3 protein: CASSLTGTSGRAKETQYF. As DNA, the CDR3 is TGCGCCAGCAGCTTGACCGGGACTAGCGGGAGGGCCAAAGAGACCCAGTACTTC.

This clonotype was counted only a few times. J is TRBJ1-3 and V is TRBV6-5; D gene unclear. CDR3 size: 15 residues. V lost 4 bases and J 2 bases, leaving 12 bases between the germline ends. The germline CDR1 and CDR2 sequences are MNHEY and SVGAGI. The CDR3 DNA reads as TGTGCCAGCAGTTCCCGTCCAGAAGCTGGAAACACCATATATTTT. This codes for CASSSRPEAGNTIYF.

This clonotype came up a few times. The rearrangement uses TRBV5-1 and TRBJ2-3, with 7 bases lining up with TRBD2. The CDR3 sequence is 17 residues long. From germline, CDR1 is SGHRS and CDR2 YFSETQ. After removal of 3 bases from V and 3 bases from J, the junction contained 13 bases not matched to a gene. Here the CDR3 DNA reads TGCGCCAGCAGCTCTGGGTCAGCGGGATTTCGGACAGATACGCAGTATTTT. Amino acid sequence: CASSSGSAGFRTDTQYF.

The rearrangement links TRBV15 to TRBJ1-6; D gene unclear. V gave up 0 bases and J gave up 9 bases, with 15 bases separating them. CDR1 is LNHNV, CDR2 YYDKDF, per germline (reference sequence). This CDR3 is built from 16 residues. The CDR3 reads CATSREGAPGGSPLHF. In DNA, the CDR3 is TGTGCCACCAGCAGAGAGGGCGCGCCAGGTGGTTCACCCCTCCACTTT.

The chain is built from TRBV25-1 and TRBJ2-1; D gene unclear. V shed 8 bases and J shed 11 bases, with 13 bases lying between them. Germline lookup yields CDR1 MGHDK and CDR2 SYGVNS. This CDR3 region has 11 residues. CDR3 loop: CASLTNFKQFF. CDR3 DNA sequence: TGTGCCAGCCTAACGAATTTTAAGCAGTTCTTC.

The chain carries TRBV12-3 or TRBV12-4 and TRBJ1-2; 10 nucleotides agree with TRBD1. Trimming cost V 3 bases and J 10 bases; bases outside gene matches: 14. The CDR3 sequence is 16 residues long. The CDR3 region has the DNA TGTGCCAGCAGTTTCAGGGACAGGGGCGTCGCTGTGTCCTACACCTTC. Its protein is CASSFRDRGVAVSYTF.

V and J are TRBV12-3 or TRBV12-4 and TRBJ1-2; maybe TRBD1 (5 bases). The CDR3 length is 15 residues. V was shortened by 3 bases and J by 1 base, with 12 bases between the two germline ends. This chain's CDR3 is CASSFPNGGNYGYTF. DNA for the CDR3: TGTGCCAGCAGTTTTCCTAATGGGGGTAACTATGGCTACACCTTC.

The chain couples TRBV6-5 to TRBJ2-6; D gene ambiguous. V lost 0 bases and J 1 base, leaving 7 bases between the germline ends. There are 16 residues in the CDR3. CDR1 and CDR2 (germline): MNHEY, SVGAGI. CDR3 loop: CASSYSQYSGANVLTF. CDR3 nucleotides: TGTGCCAGCAGTTACTCTCAGTATTCTGGGGCCAACGTCCTGACTTTC.

The rearrangement uses TRBV6-1 and TRBJ1-4, with TRBD1 identical over 9 bases. Per the germline V gene, CDR1 is MNHNS and CDR2 is SASEGT. With 6 bases clipped from V and 8 bases from J, the junction kept 13 bases outside the gene matches. This CDR3 comprises 16 residues. CDR3 bases: TGTGCCAGCAGCCCCGACAGAACCGGGACAGGGGAAAAACTGTTTTTT. It is translated as CASSPDRTGTGEKLFF.